This is a list of T cell receptor beta chains from one sample in a study of vaccination and CD4 T cells after COVID-19. No cognate antigen is known for these TCRs. TCRdb processed the PCR reads anew with MiXCR; each CDR3 protein has one entry. The data show fewer than 30,000 distinct CDR3 sequences, about 40% seen once. The sequences come from CD4+ T cells from blood, cultured in vitro, collected about 7 months after SARS-CoV-2 vaccination. These receptors were taken from a human donor who had recovered from COVID-19. Both conserved end residues are part of each CDR3. Fields, in order: CDR3 length, J gene, D gene, clone size, V gene, CDR3 DNA, CDR3 protein. D genes are given only for firm matches. Only part of the rows carry a size: once, few, many, or a class if the clone is expanded.

15,TRBJ2-7,.,few,TRBV7-6,TGTGCCAGCAGCTTACAGGGGGGACACGTCTACGAGCAGTACTTC,CASSLQGGHVYEQYF
15,TRBJ2-5,TRBD1,few,TRBV24-1,TGTGCCACCAGTGATTACACAGGGGCCCAAGAGACCCAGTACTTC,CATSDYTGAQETQYF
15,TRBJ1-2,TRBD1,few,TRBV20-1,TGCAGTGCTAGAGAGACAGGGCTTCTCCACTATGGCTACACCTTC,CSARETGLLHYGYTF
16,TRBJ2-3,TRBD2,.,TRBV20-1,TGCAGTGCTAGAGAGGCCAGCGGGAGGGCCGCAGATACGCAGTATTTT,CSAREASGRAADTQYF
13,TRBJ1-2,.,medium-sized,TRBV7-3,TGTGCCAGCAGCCCTCAGCCTAACTATGGCTACACCTTC,CASSPQPNYGYTF
14,TRBJ1-1,TRBD1,few,TRBV7-9,TGTGCCAGCAGCTTGGGACAGGGGCTAGATGAAGCTTTCTTT,CASSLGQGLDEAFF
13,TRBJ1-5,.,few,TRBV2,TGTGCCAGCAGGCCTCTGGGGAATCAGCCCCAGCATTTT,CASRPLGNQPQHF
15,TRBJ2-1,TRBD1,.,TRBV27,TGTGCCAGCAGTTACGGGACAGGGGGATACTTAGGAAAGTTCTTC,CASSYGTGGYLGKFF
16,TRBJ1-5,.,.,TRBV28,TGTGCCAGCAGTTTAATGGCAGGGTATGGCAATCAGCCCCAGCATTTT,CASSLMAGYGNQPQHF
16,TRBJ2-5,.,.,TRBV6-1,TGTGCCAGCAGTGACCCATGGGGCGGCAAACAAGAGACCCAGTACTTC,CASSDPWGGKQETQYF
14,TRBJ2-7,.,.,TRBV20-1,TGCAGTGCCCTGCCCTCGGGACCAACCTACGAGCAGTACTTC,CSALPSGPTYEQYF
17,TRBJ2-7,TRBD2,.,TRBV27,TGTGCCAGCAGTTTAGGGGGCGGACTAGCGGGGCACTACGAGCAGTACTTC,CASSLGGGLAGHYEQYF
16,TRBJ2-3,TRBD2,.,TRBV20-1,TGCAGTGCTAGACCTATAGCGGGAGGGAGCACAGATACGCAGTATTTT,CSARPIAGGSTDTQYF
12,TRBJ1-2,.,.,TRBV28,TGTGCCAGCAGCAGCGGGATCTATGGCTACACCTTC,CASSSGIYGYTF